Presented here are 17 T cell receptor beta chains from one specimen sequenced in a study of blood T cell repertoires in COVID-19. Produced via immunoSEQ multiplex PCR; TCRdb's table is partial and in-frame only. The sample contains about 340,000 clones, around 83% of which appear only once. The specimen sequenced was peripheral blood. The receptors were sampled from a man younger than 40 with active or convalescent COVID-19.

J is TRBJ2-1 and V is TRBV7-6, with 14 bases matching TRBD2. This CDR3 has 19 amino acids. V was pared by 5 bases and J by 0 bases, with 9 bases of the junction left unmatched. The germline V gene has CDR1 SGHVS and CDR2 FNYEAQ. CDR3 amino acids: CASSLEGLAGAVSYNEQFF. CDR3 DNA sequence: TGTGCCAGCAGCCTCGAGGGACTAGCGGGGGCTGTCTCCTACAATGAGCAGTTCTTC.

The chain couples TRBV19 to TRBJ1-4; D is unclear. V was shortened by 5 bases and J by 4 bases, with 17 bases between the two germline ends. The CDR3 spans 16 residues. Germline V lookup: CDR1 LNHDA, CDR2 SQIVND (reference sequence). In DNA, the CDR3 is TGTGCCAGTAGTGTAGTGCCAGCGCCTTTTAATGAAAAACTGTTTTTT. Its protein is CASSVVPAPFNEKLFF.

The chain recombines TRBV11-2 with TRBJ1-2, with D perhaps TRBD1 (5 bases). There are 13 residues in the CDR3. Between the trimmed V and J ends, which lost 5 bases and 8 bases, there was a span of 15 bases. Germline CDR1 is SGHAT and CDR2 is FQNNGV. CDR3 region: CASSPRQGNGYTF. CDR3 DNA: TGTGCCAGCAGCCCGCGGCAGGGAAACGGCTACACCTTC.

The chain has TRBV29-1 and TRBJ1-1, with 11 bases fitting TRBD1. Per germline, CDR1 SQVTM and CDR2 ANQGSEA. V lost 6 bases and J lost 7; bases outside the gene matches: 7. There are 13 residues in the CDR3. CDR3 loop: CSVEDRGRDEAFF. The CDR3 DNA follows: TGCAGCGTGGAGGACAGGGGGCGGGATGAAGCTTTCTTT.

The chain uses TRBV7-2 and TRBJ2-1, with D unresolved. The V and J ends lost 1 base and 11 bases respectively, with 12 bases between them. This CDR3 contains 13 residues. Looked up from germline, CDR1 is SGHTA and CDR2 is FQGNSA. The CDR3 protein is CASSLEAAPKQFF. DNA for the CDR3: TGTGCCAGCAGCTTAGAGGCGGCGCCCAAGCAGTTCTTC. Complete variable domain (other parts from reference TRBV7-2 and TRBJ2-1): GAGVSQSPSNKVTEKGKDVELRCDPISGHTALYWYRQSLGQGLEFLIYFQGNSAPDKSGLPSDRFSAERTGGSVSTLTIQRTQQEDSAVYLCASSLEAAPKQFFGPGTRLTVL.

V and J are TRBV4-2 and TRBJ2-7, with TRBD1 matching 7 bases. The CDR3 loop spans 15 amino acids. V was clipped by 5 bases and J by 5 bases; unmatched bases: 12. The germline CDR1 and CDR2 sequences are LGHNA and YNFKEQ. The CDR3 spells CASSSHRGEIDEQYF. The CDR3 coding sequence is TGTGCCAGCAGCTCCCACAGGGGCGAAATCGACGAGCAGTACTTC.

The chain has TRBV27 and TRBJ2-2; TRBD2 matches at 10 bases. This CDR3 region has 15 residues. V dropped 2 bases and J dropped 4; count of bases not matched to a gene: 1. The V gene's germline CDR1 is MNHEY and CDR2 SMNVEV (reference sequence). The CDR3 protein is CASSLRLAGTGELFF. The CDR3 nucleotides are TGTGCCAGCAGTTTAAGACTAGCGGGCACCGGGGAGCTGTTTTTT.

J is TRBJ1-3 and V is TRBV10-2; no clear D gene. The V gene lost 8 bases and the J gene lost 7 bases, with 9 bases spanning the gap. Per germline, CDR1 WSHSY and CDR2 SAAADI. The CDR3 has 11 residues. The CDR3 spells CASLRENTIYF. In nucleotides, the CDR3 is TGCGCCAGCCTCCGGGAGAACACCATATATTTT.

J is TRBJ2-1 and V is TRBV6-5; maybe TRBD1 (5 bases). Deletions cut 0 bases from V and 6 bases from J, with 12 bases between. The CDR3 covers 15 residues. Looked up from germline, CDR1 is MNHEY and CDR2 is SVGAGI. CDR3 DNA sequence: TGTGCCAGCAGTTACTCCCCCAGGGAACGCAATGAGCAGTTCTTC. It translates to CASSYSPRERNEQFF.

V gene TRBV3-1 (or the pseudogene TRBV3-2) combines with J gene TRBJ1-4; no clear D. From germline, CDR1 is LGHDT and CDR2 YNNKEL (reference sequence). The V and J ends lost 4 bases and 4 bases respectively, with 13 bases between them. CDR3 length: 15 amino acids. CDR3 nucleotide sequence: TGTGCCAGCAGCCGCCCCCGGGATAATAATGAAAAACTGTTTTTT. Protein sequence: CASSRPRDNNEKLFF.

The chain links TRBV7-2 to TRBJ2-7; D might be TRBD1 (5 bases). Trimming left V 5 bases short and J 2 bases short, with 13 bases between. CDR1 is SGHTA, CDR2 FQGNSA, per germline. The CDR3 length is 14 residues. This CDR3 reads CASSPRTRPYEQYF. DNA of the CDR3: TGTGCCAGCAGCCCCCGGACACGACCCTACGAGCAGTACTTC.

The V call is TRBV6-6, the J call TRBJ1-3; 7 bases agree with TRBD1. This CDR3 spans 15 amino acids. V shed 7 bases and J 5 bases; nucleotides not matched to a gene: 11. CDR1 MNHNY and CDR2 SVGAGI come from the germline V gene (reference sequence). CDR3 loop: CASTHGDSVRNTIYF. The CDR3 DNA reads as TGTGCCAGCACCCATGGGGACAGTGTAAGAAACACCATATATTTT.

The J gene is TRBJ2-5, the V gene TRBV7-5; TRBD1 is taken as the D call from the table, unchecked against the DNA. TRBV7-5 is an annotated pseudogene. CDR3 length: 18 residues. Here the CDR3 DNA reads TGTGTCAGAAGCTTAGGGGCCCGGGACAGGGAGAGGCAAGAGACCCAGTACTTC. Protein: CVRSLGARDRERQETQYF.

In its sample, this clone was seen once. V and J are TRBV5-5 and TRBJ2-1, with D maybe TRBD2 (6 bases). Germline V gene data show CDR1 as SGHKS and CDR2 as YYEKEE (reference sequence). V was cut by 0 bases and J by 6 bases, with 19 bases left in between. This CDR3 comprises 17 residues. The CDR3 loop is CASSLVPSVRAGNEQFF. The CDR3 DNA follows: TGTGCCAGCAGCTTGGTTCCTTCTGTTCGAGCGGGCAATGAGCAGTTCTTC.

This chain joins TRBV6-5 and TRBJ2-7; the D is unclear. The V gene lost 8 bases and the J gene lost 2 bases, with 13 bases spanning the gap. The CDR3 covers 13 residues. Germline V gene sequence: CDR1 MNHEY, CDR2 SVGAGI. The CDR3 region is CASQHPRPYEQYF. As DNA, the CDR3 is TGTGCCAGCCAGCACCCTAGGCCCTACGAGCAGTACTTC.

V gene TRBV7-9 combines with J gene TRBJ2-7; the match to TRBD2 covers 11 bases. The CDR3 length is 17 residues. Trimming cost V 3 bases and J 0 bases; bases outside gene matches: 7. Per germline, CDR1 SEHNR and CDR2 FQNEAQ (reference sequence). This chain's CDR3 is CASSLGLAGGSSYEQYF. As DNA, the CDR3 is TGTGCCAGCAGCTTGGGGCTAGCGGGGGGAAGCTCCTACGAGCAGTACTTC.

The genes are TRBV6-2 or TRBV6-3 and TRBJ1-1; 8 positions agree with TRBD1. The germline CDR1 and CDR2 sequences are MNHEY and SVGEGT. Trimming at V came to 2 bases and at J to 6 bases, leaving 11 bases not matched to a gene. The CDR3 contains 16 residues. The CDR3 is CASSYPLGGQGSEAFF. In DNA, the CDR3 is TGTGCCAGCAGTTACCCCCTAGGAGGACAGGGTTCTGAAGCTTTCTTT.